The 17 T cell receptor beta chains below all came from one sample that was sequenced in a study of blood T cell repertoires in COVID-19. The protocol was immunoSEQ multiplex PCR, while the TCRdb copy is restricted to in-frame clones and leaves out a portion. The sample shows around 250,000 clones, approximately 80% of them seen only once. Material for sequencing was PBMCs or T cells enriched from blood (not recorded which). These receptors were obtained from a man in his forties who had recovered from COVID-19.

The chain uses TRBV28 and TRBJ1-2; 10 nucleotides line up with TRBD1. The V and J ends lost 2 bases and 3 bases, in that order; junction bases with no gene match: 3. The CDR3 is 15 amino acids. Germline V lookup: CDR1 MDHEN, CDR2 SYDVKM. Here the CDR3 DNA reads TGTGCCAGCAGTTTACCCGGGACAGGGGACTATGGCTACACCTTC. This codes for CASSLPGTGDYGYTF.

The V gene is TRBV4-3, the J gene TRBJ1-2; the D is unclear. The V gene lost 0 bases and the J gene lost 4 bases, with 15 bases spanning the gap. The germline gives CDR1 LGHNA, CDR2 YSLEER. This CDR3 is 16 amino acids long. This CDR3 is CASSQDRGPLAYGYTF. CDR3 in DNA: TGCGCCAGCAGCCAAGATCGAGGTCCCCTCGCCTATGGCTACACCTTC.

In its sample, this clone was seen once. The J gene is TRBJ1-1, the V gene TRBV18, with D uncertain. The CDR3 has 13 residues. The germline V gene encodes CDR1 KGHSH and CDR2 LQKENI. Trimming shortened V by 6 bases and J by 1 base, and 9 bases separated the two germline ends. The chain's CDR3 is CASSAGRNTEAFF. Here the CDR3 DNA reads TGTGCCAGCTCGGCGGGGAGGAACACTGAAGCTTTCTTT.

The gene calls are TRBV20-1 and TRBJ1-1; D uncertain. Trimming cost V 2 bases and J 5 bases, with 6 bases left between them. The CDR3 extends over 11 amino acids. Germline CDR1 and CDR2: DFQATT and SNEGSKA (reference sequence). CDR3 DNA: TGCAGTGCTAGACCGAGGACTGAAGCTTTCTTT. Translation: CSARPRTEAFF.

The V call is TRBV7-9, the J call TRBJ1-1; D not resolved. With 4 bases removed from V and 0 bases from J, the gap between germline ends came to 12 bases. This CDR3 is built from 15 residues. Germline V gene data show CDR1 as SEHNR and CDR2 as FQNEAQ (reference sequence). The CDR3 coding sequence is TGTGCCAGCAGCTACTACCCTTCCTTGAACACTGAAGCTTTCTTT. It translates to CASSYYPSLNTEAFF.

The chain is built from TRBV19 and TRBJ2-1, with D possibly matching TRBD1 (6 bases). The CDR3 is made up of 16 amino acids. Germline V gives CDR1 LNHDA, CDR2 SQIVND (reference sequence). The V gene lost 5 bases and the J gene lost 5 bases, with 19 bases spanning the gap. The CDR3 sequence is CASSPHARTADNEQFF. The CDR3 region has the DNA TGTGCCAGTAGTCCCCATGCCCGGACAGCGGACAATGAGCAGTTCTTC.

The CDR3, as DNA: TGTGCCAGCAGCAAACTAAGGCTAGCGGGAGCCCCGGTCCAAGAGACCCAGTACTTC. It translates to CASSKLRLAGAPVQETQYF. The chain combines TRBV21-1 with TRBJ2-5; TRBD2 is taken as the D call from the table, unchecked against the DNA. TRBV21-1 is flagged as a pseudogene. The CDR3 runs 19 residues.

The chain combines TRBV12-3 or TRBV12-4 with TRBJ2-2; unclear D gene. The V and J ends lost 3 bases and 8 bases respectively, with 4 bases between them. This CDR3 has 11 amino acids. CDR3 in DNA: TGTGCCAGCAGTTTTGAGGGGGAGCTGTTTTTT. Its translation: CASSFEGELFF.

In this sample, this clone turned up once. V gene TRBV28 combines with J gene TRBJ1-1; D gene ambiguous. The CDR3 covers 13 residues. Germline V gene lookup returns CDR1 MDHEN and CDR2 SYDVKM. Trimming took 6 bases from V and 6 from J, leaving 14 bases between them. The CDR3 spells CASRVGREAEAFF. CDR3 nucleotides: TGTGCCAGCAGAGTAGGGAGAGAGGCTGAAGCTTTCTTT. Filled out from reference TRBV28 and TRBJ1-1, the complete variable domain reads DVKVTQSSRYLVKRTGEKVFLECVQDMDHENMFWYRQDPGLGLRLIYFSYDVKMKEKGDIPEGYSVSREKKERFSLILESASTNQTSMYLCASRVGREAEAFFGQGTRLTVV.

As DNA, the CDR3 is TGCGCCAGCAGCTTGGTTCAGGGTGGAAACACCATATATTTT. Translated, it gives CASSLVQGGNTIYF. The gene calls are TRBV5-1 and TRBJ1-3; D is perhaps TRBD1 (5 bases). Germline lookup yields CDR1 SGHRS and CDR2 YFSETQ. Trimming left V 0 bases short and J 3 bases short, with 7 bases between. The CDR3 contains 14 residues.

The chain combines TRBV30 with TRBJ1-2; D may be TRBD1 (5 bases). CDR3 length: 15 amino acids. In germline, CDR1 is GTSNPN, CDR2 SVGIG (reference sequence). The germline V and J ends were trimmed by 3 bases and 5 bases, with 19 bases remaining between them. The CDR3 sequence is CAWRGGTEHFYGYTF. The CDR3 DNA is TGTGCCTGGAGGGGAGGGACCGAACATTTTTATGGCTACACCTTC.

The gene calls are TRBV28 and TRBJ2-4; 7 bases match TRBD1. The V segment lost 5 bases and the J segment 2 bases; nucleotides outside the gene matches: 9. Per germline, CDR1 MDHEN and CDR2 SYDVKM. This CDR3 spans 16 amino acids. The CDR3 region is CASSQRGLVTKNIQYF. CDR3 sequence (DNA): TGTGCCAGCAGTCAGAGGGGGCTCGTGACCAAAAACATTCAGTACTTC.

This chain joins TRBV3-1 (or the pseudogene TRBV3-2) and TRBJ2-7, with TRBD2 identical over 9 bases. CDR1 is LGHDT and CDR2 is YNNKEL in the germline V gene (reference sequence). The CDR3 runs to 15 residues. V was pared by 2 bases and J by 2 bases, with 4 bases of the junction left unmatched. Here the CDR3 reads CASSQMRGGAYEQYF. Written as DNA, the CDR3 is TGTGCCAGCAGCCAAATGCGGGGGGGCGCCTACGAGCAGTACTTC.

The sample holds one count of this clone. The chain employs TRBV25-1 and TRBJ2-1; 8 bases are a match to TRBD1. CDR3 length: 15 residues. Germline trimming cut 3 bases from V and 1 base from J; bases unmatched to any gene: 2. Germline V gene data show CDR1 as MGHDK and CDR2 as SYGVNS. The CDR3 DNA reads as TGTGCCAGCAGTGACGGACAGGGATCCTACAATGAGCAGTTCTTC. It encodes CASSDGQGSYNEQFF.

The chain joins TRBV5-1 to TRBJ1-5; D not certain. Germline CDR1 and CDR2: SGHRS and YFSETQ. V was clipped by 1 base and J by 1 base, with 12 bases between them. The CDR3 is 16 residues long. The CDR3 spells CASSLQPGGSNQPQHF. CDR3 nucleotide sequence: TGCGCCAGCAGCTTGCAGCCGGGAGGAAGCAATCAGCCCCAGCATTTT.

The V call is TRBV11-3, the J call TRBJ1-3; TRBD1 might be the D (6 bases). V was clipped by 9 bases and J by 8 bases, with 17 bases between them. The CDR3 covers 13 residues. Germline loops: CDR1 SGHNT, CDR2 YENEEA. This CDR3 is CASSGQFGDTIYF. DNA for the CDR3: TGTGCCAGTTCGGGACAATTCGGGGACACCATATATTTT.

The chain links TRBV19 to TRBJ1-5; D is possibly TRBD1 (5 bases). The CDR3 is 13 residues long. Trimming took off 4 bases at V and 4 bases at J, with 8 bases between the two ends. Germline lookup yields CDR1 LNHDA and CDR2 SQIVND (reference sequence). CDR3 region: CASSSYRNQPQHF. Written as DNA, the CDR3 is TGTGCCAGTAGTAGTTACAGGAATCAGCCCCAGCATTTT.